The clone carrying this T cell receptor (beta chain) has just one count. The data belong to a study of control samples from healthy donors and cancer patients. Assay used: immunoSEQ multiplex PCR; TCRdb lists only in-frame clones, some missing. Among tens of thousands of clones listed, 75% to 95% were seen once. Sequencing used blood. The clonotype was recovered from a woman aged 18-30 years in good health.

The CDR3 DNA reads TGCGCCAGCAGCTCCACCACAGGGAGCTCTGGAAACACCATATATTTT. Encoded protein: CASSSTTGSSGNTIYF. This chain connects TRBV5-1 to TRBJ1-3; D is perhaps TRBD1 (6 bases). Germline V gene lookup returns CDR1 SGHRS and CDR2 YFSETQ. CDR3 length: 16 residues. Deletions cut 3 bases from V and 0 bases from J, with 13 bases between.